This paragraph reports one T cell receptor (beta chain). This entry comes from a study of blood T cell repertoires in COVID-19. Measured with immunoSEQ multiplex PCR; TCRdb has only the in-frame clones, and not every one. The sample contains around 150,000 clones, around 92% of which appear only once. The sample was peripheral blood. The TCR originated in a man in his thirties or forties with COVID-19, enrolled during active disease.

The DNA of the CDR3 is TGTGCCAGCAGGCCTCTACAGGGCTATGGCTACACCTTC. Translated, it gives CASRPLQGYGYTF. The genes are TRBV6-5 and TRBJ1-2; perhaps TRBD1 as D (6 bases). This CDR3 is 13 amino acids long. The V end lost 6 bases, the J end lost 4 bases, and 12 bases lay between the germline ends. CDR1 and CDR2 (germline): MNHEY, SVGAGI.